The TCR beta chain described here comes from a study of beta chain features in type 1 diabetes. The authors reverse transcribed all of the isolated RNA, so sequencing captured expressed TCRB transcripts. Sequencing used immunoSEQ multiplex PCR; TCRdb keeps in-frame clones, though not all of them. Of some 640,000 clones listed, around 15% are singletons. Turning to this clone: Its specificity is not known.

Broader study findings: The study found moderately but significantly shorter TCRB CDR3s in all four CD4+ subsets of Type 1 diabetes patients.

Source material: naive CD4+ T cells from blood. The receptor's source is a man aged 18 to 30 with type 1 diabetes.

The CDR3 is CASSPGGRGQPQHF. The DNA of the CDR3 is TGTGCCAGCAGCCCCGGGGGGCGCGGTCAGCCCCAGCATTTT. This chain joins TRBV9 and TRBJ1-5; D is perhaps TRBD1 (6 bases). Germline CDR1 reads SGDLS; CDR2 reads YYNGEE. The CDR3 is made up of 14 amino acids. Trimming took 4 bases from V and 6 from J, leaving 14 bases between them.